This passage covers 24 T cell receptor beta chains from one sample sequenced in a study of CD8 T cells in ankylosing spondylitis. TCRdb recomputed calls from the 5' RACE reads with MiXCR, one row per CDR3 protein. The sample has 85,000 to 90,000 distinct CDR3 sequences, around 27% seen once; the top ten hold roughly three fifths. Sequencing was carried out using blood, either unsorted or a sorted T cell fraction (not recorded which). All receptors come from a male donor with ankylosing spondylitis or in good health (not recorded which).

This clonotype was seen a handful of times. The genes are TRBV20-1 and TRBJ2-7; a possible D gene is TRBD2 (6 bases). Per germline, CDR1 DFQATT and CDR2 SNEGSKA (reference sequence). V lost 0 bases to trimming and J lost 3 bases, with 9 bases between them. This CDR3 contains 13 residues. The CDR3 DNA reads as TGCAGTGCTAGAGACAGGACTAACTACGAGCAGTACGTC. The encoded protein is CSARDRTNYEQYV.

This clonotype has just a few counts. This chain joins TRBV7-3 and TRBJ2-2; no clear D gene. The germline gives CDR1 SGHTA, CDR2 FQGTGA. Trimming shortened V by 0 bases and J by 4 bases, and 6 bases separated the two germline ends. This CDR3 is 14 amino acids long. CDR3 coding DNA: TGTGCCAGCAGCTTAACAGGACCCACCGGGGAGCTGTTTTTT. Amino acid sequence: CASSLTGPTGELFF.

The rearrangement joins TRBV5-5 to TRBJ2-1; D remains unclear. Germline assignment: CDR1 SGHKS and CDR2 YYEKEE (reference sequence). The CDR3 runs to 14 residues. Trimming stripped 0 bases from V and 9 bases from J, with 13 bases between. CDR3 DNA: TGTGCCAGCAGCTTGGGGGGTTCTACTCCTGAGCAGTTCTTC. Its translation: CASSLGGSTPEQFF.

This clonotype appeared a few times. The rearrangement uses TRBV6-1 and TRBJ2-2; no definite D call. The CDR3 extends over 14 amino acids. Trimming pared 6 bases from V and 5 bases from J, leaving 13 bases between. CDR1 MNHNS and CDR2 SASEGT come from the germline V gene. CDR3 region: CASSPFRRTGELFF. In DNA form, the CDR3 reads TGTGCCAGCAGCCCTTTCCGGCGAACCGGGGAGCTGTTTTTT.

In this sample, this clonotype turned up a few times. The CDR3 is CASSQSGGDTEAFF. The CDR3 nucleotides read TGTGCCAGCAGTCAATCGGGGGGGGACACTGAAGCTTTCTTT. The rearrangement uses TRBV7-9 and TRBJ1-1, with D possibly TRBD1 on 5 matching bases. CDR1 and CDR2 from the germline V gene are SEHNR and FQNEAQ (reference sequence). There are 14 residues in the CDR3. V lost 6 bases and J 3 bases, leaving 14 bases between the germline ends.

The chain recombines TRBV7-2 with TRBJ1-1; D remains unclear. Germline values: CDR1 SGHTA, CDR2 FQGNSA. The CDR3 is 14 amino acids. Trimming shortened V by 5 bases and J by 1 base, and 11 bases separated the two germline ends. CDR3 DNA: TGTGCCAGCAGCCTATCCGCAGGGAACACTGAAGCTTTCTTT. The encoded protein is CASSLSAGNTEAFF.

This clonotype was counted a single time. The V gene is TRBV27, the J gene TRBJ1-5; the D gene is possibly TRBD1 (5 bases). Germline-derived CDR1 and CDR2 are MNHEY and SMNVEV (reference sequence). CDR3 length: 16 amino acids. V lost 2 bases, J lost 7 bases, and 18 bases lay in between. CDR3 in amino acids: CASSLDFAGLGQPQHF. For the CDR3, the DNA is TGTGCCAGCAGTTTAGATTTTGCGGGGCTGGGCCAGCCCCAGCATTTT.

J is TRBJ2-2 and V is TRBV6-5, with no clear D. Germline V gives CDR1 MNHEY, CDR2 SVGAGI. The CDR3 sequence is 12 residues long. The ends were cut back, 8 bases at V and 2 bases at J, with 6 bases in the middle. This CDR3 reads CASCINTGELFF. CDR3 bases: TGTGCCAGCTGCATAAACACCGGGGAGCTGTTTTTT.

The chain uses TRBV3-1 and TRBJ2-5; D is undetermined. The germline gives CDR1 LGHDT, CDR2 YNNKEL (reference sequence). The CDR3 covers 15 residues. V shed 0 bases and J shed 5 bases, with 13 bases lying between them. The CDR3 spells CASSQDSLERETQYF. CDR3 coding DNA: TGTGCCAGCAGCCAAGATAGTCTAGAGAGGGAGACCCAGTACTTC.

The chain joins TRBV28 to TRBJ1-4, with D tentatively TRBD1 (5 bases). From germline, CDR1 is MDHEN and CDR2 SYDVKM. The V and J ends lost 5 bases and 8 bases respectively, with 21 bases between them. This CDR3 has 16 amino acids. CDR3 DNA: TGTGCCAGCAGTGGAACCGCAGGGAGGGTGGGGGAAAAACTGTTTTTT. Its protein is CASSGTAGRVGEKLFF.

The V gene is TRBV13, the J gene TRBJ2-2; TRBD2 matches at 12 bases. J was trimmed by 3 bases and V by 4 bases; bases with no gene match: 3. CDR1 PRHDT and CDR2 FYEKMQ come from the germline V gene (reference sequence). The CDR3 covers 16 residues. CDR3 amino acids: CASSSTSGGYTGELFF. CDR3 sequence (DNA): TGTGCCAGCAGCTCAACTAGCGGGGGGTACACCGGGGAGCTGTTTTTT. The full variable domain, completed using reference TRBV13 and TRBJ2-2, is AAGVIQSPRHLIKEKRETATLKCYPIPRHDTVYWYQQGPGQDPQFLISFYEKMQSDKGSIPDRFSAQQFSDYHSELNMSSLELGDSALYFCASSSTSGGYTGELFFGEGSRLTVL.

The chain uses TRBV5-1 and TRBJ2-7; D is uncertain. The germline CDR1 and CDR2 sequences are SGHRS and YFSETQ. V was clipped by 1 base and J by 0 bases, with 11 bases between them. The CDR3 has 15 residues. The CDR3, as DNA: TGCGCCAGCAGCTTGTCCGGGTCGAGCTCCTACGAGCAGTACGTC. It codes for CASSLSGSSSYEQYV.

This clonotype was picked up a small number of times. V is TRBV20-1 and J is TRBJ2-4, with D possibly matching TRBD2 (6 bases). Germline V lookup: CDR1 DFQATT, CDR2 SNEGSKA (reference sequence). CDR3 length: 13 amino acids. V lost 3 bases to trimming and J lost 6 bases, with 12 bases between them. The CDR3 spells CSASGGAGNIQYF. CDR3 nucleotide sequence: TGCAGTGCTAGCGGGGGTGCAGGAAACATTCAGTACTTC.

V gene TRBV5-5 combines with J gene TRBJ2-1, with D perhaps TRBD1 (5 bases). Trimming removed 0 bases from V and 10 bases from J, with 17 bases in between. Germline V lookup: CDR1 SGHKS, CDR2 YYEKEE (reference sequence). The CDR3 consists of 15 residues. The CDR3 DNA is TGTGCCAGCAGCTTGGCGGGCAGGGCCTTCCAGGAGCAGTTCTTC. Its protein product is CASSLAGRAFQEQFF.

The rearrangement uses TRBV11-2 and TRBJ2-1; D is possibly TRBD1 (5 bases). This CDR3 has 15 amino acids. The V and J ends lost 5 bases and 2 bases respectively, with 13 bases between them. In germline, CDR1 is SGHAT, CDR2 FQNNGV. This chain's CDR3 is CASSPQALTYNEQFF. The DNA for the CDR3 is TGTGCCAGCAGCCCACAGGCGCTAACCTACAATGAGCAGTTCTTC. Based on the CDR3 plus reference TRBV11-2 and TRBJ2-1, the full variable domain is EAGVAQSPRYKIIEKRQSVAFWCNPISGHATLYWYQQILGQGPKLLIQFQNNGVVDDSQLPKDRFSAERLKGVDSTLKIQPAKLEDSAVYLCASSPQALTYNEQFFGPGTRLTVL.

The chain is built from TRBV19 and TRBJ2-3; D is unclear. V lost 3 bases and J 5 bases, leaving 12 bases between the germline ends. Per the germline V gene, CDR1 is LNHDA and CDR2 is SQIVND (reference sequence). The CDR3 totals 14 residues. The CDR3 region has the DNA TGTGCCAGTAGTATTCCTGGACGGGTAGATACGCAGTATTTT. Translation: CASSIPGRVDTQYF.

This clonotype was seen many times. This chain joins TRBV20-1 and TRBJ2-1; 7 nucleotides align to TRBD2. There are 14 residues in the CDR3. CDR1 is DFQATT, CDR2 SNEGSKA, per germline (reference sequence). The V segment lost 6 bases and the J segment 4 bases; nucleotides outside the gene matches: 9. The CDR3 protein is CSAPGGGDYNEQFF. The CDR3 DNA follows: TGCAGTGCCCCTGGGGGGGGTGATTACAATGAGCAGTTCTTC.

This clonotype was counted only a few times. The chain couples TRBV29-1 to TRBJ2-1, with 11 bases lining up with TRBD1. CDR3 size: 14 residues. The germline gives CDR1 SQVTM, CDR2 ANQGSEA. The trim removed 3 bases at V and 8 bases at J, leaving 6 bases unmatched. CDR3 DNA: TGCAGCGTTGAGGGAGGACAGGGGGCAGATGAGCAGTTCTTC. Amino acids: CSVEGGQGADEQFF.

The rearrangement uses TRBV5-5 and TRBJ1-1; D remains ambiguous. The CDR3 extends over 13 amino acids. CDR1 and CDR2 (germline): SGHKS, YYEKEE (reference sequence). Between the trimmed V and J ends, which lost 2 bases and 11 bases, there was a span of 16 bases. This chain's CDR3 is CASSFSTSQGAFF. DNA of the CDR3: TGTGCCAGCAGCTTTTCAACCTCCCAAGGGGCTTTCTTT.

This clonotype was seen more than once but under ten times. This sequence joins TRBV5-1 and TRBJ2-7, with D perhaps TRBD1 (6 bases). The CDR3 sequence is 14 residues long. Trimming stripped 5 bases from V and 6 bases from J, with 18 bases between. Germline lookup yields CDR1 SGHRS and CDR2 YFSETQ. The chain's CDR3 is CASSTGFEVTEQYV. CDR3 nucleotides: TGCGCCAGCAGTACAGGGTTCGAGGTTACCGAGCAGTACGTC.

This clonotype was counted a few times. The V gene is TRBV5-1, the J gene TRBJ1-4, with 8 bases aligning to TRBD1. The CDR3 covers 14 residues. The germline gives CDR1 SGHRS, CDR2 YFSETQ. Losses at the gene ends were 4 bases for V and 8 bases for J; bases not matched to a gene: 7. The CDR3 nucleotides read TGCGCCAGCAGCCGACAGGGGAATGTCGAAAAACTGTTTTTT. Translated: CASSRQGNVEKLFF. The full variable domain, rest sourced from reference TRBV5-1 and TRBJ1-4, is KAGVTQTPRYLIKTRGQQVTLSCSPISGHRSVSWYQQTPGQGLQFLFEYFSETQRNKGNFPGRFSGRQFSNSRSEMNVSTLELGDSALYLCASSRQGNVEKLFFGSGTQLSVL.

In its sample, this clonotype was seen many times. This rearrangement joins TRBV5-1 to TRBJ2-5, with a tentative D call TRBD2 (6 bases). The CDR3 is 14 amino acids. V lost 1 base and J 5 bases, leaving 12 bases between the germline ends. Germline CDR1 reads SGHRS; CDR2 reads YFSETQ. The CDR3 is CASSLWAGRETQYF. CDR3 nucleotides: TGCGCCAGCAGCTTGTGGGCTGGGAGGGAGACCCAGTACTTC.

This clonotype was detected only a few times. The chain employs TRBV29-1 and TRBJ2-3, with 9 bases lining up with TRBD1. CDR3 length: 15 residues. Germline lookup yields CDR1 SQVTM and CDR2 ANQGSEA. The ends lost 3 bases at V and 5 bases at J; junction bases unmatched: 9. CDR3 residues: CSVDYRGQGGDTQYF. In DNA form, the CDR3 reads TGCAGCGTTGATTACCGGGGACAGGGTGGAGATACGCAGTATTTT.

Only a few counts were recorded for this clonotype. This chain links TRBV5-6 with TRBJ2-1; TRBD1 matches 8 bases. V shed 0 bases and J 4 bases; nucleotides not matched to a gene: 6. Germline V gene lookup returns CDR1 SGHDT and CDR2 YYEEEE. The CDR3 runs to 16 residues. The chain's CDR3 is CASSLADRGRYNEQFF. Here the CDR3 DNA reads TGTGCCAGCAGCTTGGCCGACAGGGGAAGATACAATGAGCAGTTCTTC.